Below are 17 T cell receptor beta chains sequenced from a single sample in a study of kidney transplant recipient with SARS-CoV-2 infection. MiXCR was run by TCRdb on the reads, yielding one entry per CDR3 protein. The sample includes under 250,000 distinct CDR3 sequences, 29% of them seen just once. Source: a blood sample, taken at baseline and between days 110 and 120 from a kidney transplant recipient. These receptors all come from a young adult male patient who had COVID-19 and was a kidney transplant recipient. A share of the T cells may be of graft donor origin.

This clonotype was observed many times. This chain uses TRBV24-1 with TRBJ1-2, with 7 bases fitting TRBD1. CDR1 and CDR2 (germline): KGHDR, SFDVKD. The CDR3 totals 15 residues. Trimming at V came to 4 bases and at J to 6 bases, leaving 10 bases not matched to a gene. This CDR3 is CATSDEETGLDGYTF. CDR3 DNA: TGTGCCACCAGTGACGAAGAGACAGGGCTAGATGGCTACACCTTC.

This clonotype was detected ten times or more. V gene TRBV29-1 combines with J gene TRBJ1-1; 8 nucleotides line up with TRBD1. Germline V gives CDR1 SQVTM, CDR2 ANQGSEA. This CDR3 spans 15 amino acids. Trimming cost V 5 bases and J 3 bases; bases outside gene matches: 11. The CDR3, as DNA: TGCAGCGTTCCGTCCCAGGGGGCGTTGGACACTGAAGCTTTCTTT. This encodes CSVPSQGALDTEAFF. Supplemented by reference TRBV29-1 and TRBJ1-1, the full variable domain reads SAVISQKPSRDICQRGTSLTIQCQVDSQVTMMFWYRQQPGQSLTLIATANQGSEATYESGFVIDKFPISRPNLTFSTLTVSNMSPEDSSIYLCSVPSQGALDTEAFFGQGTRLTVV.

At least ten counts were recorded for this clonotype. This chain connects TRBV14 to TRBJ2-3, with D perhaps matching TRBD2 (5 bases). Trimming took 3 bases from V and 7 from J, leaving 14 bases between them. Per the germline V gene, CDR1 is SGHDN and CDR2 is FVKESK. The CDR3 spans 14 residues. The CDR3 nucleotides read TGTGCCAGCAGCCAGACCCGACTAATCAATACGCAGTATTTT. Translating gives CASSQTRLINTQYF. Using reference TRBV14 and TRBJ2-3 for the parts outside the CDR3, the full variable domain is EAGVTQFPSHSVIEKGQTVTLRCDPISGHDNLYWYRRVMGKEIKFLLHFVKESKQDESGMPNNRFLAERTGGTYSTLKVQPAELEDSGVYFCASSQTRLINTQYFGPGTRLTVL.

As concerns this clonotype: It may be a read error: a sequence one base away is much more abundant. This likely comes from a read error, as the CDR3 has no conserved phenylalanine or tryptophan at its end. The V gene is TRBV7-2, the J gene TRBJ1-2; D unclear. The CDR3 runs 17 residues. Germline CDR1 is SGHTA and CDR2 is FQGNSA. The V gene lost 5 bases and the J gene lost 4 bases, with 23 bases spanning the gap. CDR3 in DNA: TGTGCCAGCAGCAAATCTGCCAGAGACGGAAAGACCTATGGCTACACCCTC. It translates to CASSKSARDGKTYGYTL.

Points on this clonotype: The conserved closing phenylalanine or tryptophan is absent in this CDR3, likely reflecting a read error. It is unclear where the CDR3 begins or ends on the DNA, so no DNA is shown, and the CDR3 is as TCRdb lists it. The chain uses TRBV21-1 and TRBJ2-3. TRBV21-1 is marked as a pseudogene. Inclusive of both ends, the CDR3 amounts to 17 amino acids. The CDR3 spells CASRVSLATVMQDTQYL.

This clonotype was seen at least ten times. V and J are TRBV2 and TRBJ1-1; D is unclear. Germline CDR1 is SNHLY and CDR2 is FYNNEI. The CDR3 contains 8 residues. The CDR3: CVGTEAFF. CDR3 DNA sequence: TGTGTCGGTACTGAAGCTTTCTTT.

Concerning this clonotype itself: This may stem from a read error, because a much larger clone lies one nucleotide away. The V and J genes are TRBV12-3 or TRBV12-4 and TRBJ1-3, with D uncertain. This CDR3 is built from 10 residues. CDR3 in DNA: TGTGCCAGCGCCGGAAACACCACATATTTT. Translated: CASAGNTTYF.

This clonotype was detected only a few times. V gene TRBV19 combines with J gene TRBJ1-6; a possible D gene is TRBD1 (6 bases). There are 15 residues in the CDR3. CDR1 and CDR2 from the germline V gene are LNHDA and SQIVND (reference sequence). The V end lost 3 bases, the J end lost 7 bases, and 13 bases lay between the germline ends. The CDR3 protein is CASSINGQSNSPLHF. The DNA for the CDR3 is TGTGCCAGTAGTATTAACGGACAGAGCAATTCACCCCTCCACTTT.

In this sample, this clonotype turned up many times. The CDR3: CASSLGIRDGKTYGYTF. The CDR3 region has the DNA TGTGCCAGCAGCTTAGGCATCAGAGACGGAAAGACCTATGGCTACACCTTC. V is TRBV7-2 and J is TRBJ1-2, with D unresolved. The CDR3 covers 17 residues. Per the germline V gene, CDR1 is SGHTA and CDR2 is FQGNSA. The germline V and J ends were trimmed by 1 base and 4 bases, with 19 bases remaining between them.

This clonotype was seen repeatedly, ten times or more. The chain combines TRBV24-1 with TRBJ1-1; maybe TRBD1 (5 bases). The CDR3 covers 15 residues. Germline CDR1 is KGHDR and CDR2 is SFDVKD. Trimming removed 8 bases from V and 0 bases from J, with 15 bases in between. The CDR3 DNA reads TGTGCCACCACCCGGGACGGAGGATTGAACACTGAAGCTTTCTTT. This codes for CATTRDGGLNTEAFF.

This clonotype appeared many times. The rearrangement uses TRBV13 and TRBJ1-4; unclear D gene. This CDR3 is 15 amino acids long. Germline V lookup: CDR1 PRHDT, CDR2 FYEKMQ (reference sequence). Between the trimmed V and J ends, which lost 0 bases and 4 bases, there was a span of 9 bases. The CDR3 reads CASSLGGRSNEKLFF. CDR3 nucleotide sequence: TGTGCCAGCAGCTTAGGTGGGCGGAGTAATGAAAAACTGTTTTTT. Based on the CDR3 plus reference TRBV13 and TRBJ1-4, the full variable domain is AAGVIQSPRHLIKEKRETATLKCYPIPRHDTVYWYQQGPGQDPQFLISFYEKMQSDKGSIPDRFSAQQFSDYHSELNMSSLELGDSALYFCASSLGGRSNEKLFFGSGTQLSVL.

This chain connects TRBV6-1 to TRBJ1-3; a weak D match, TRBD1 (5 bases). Germline V gene sequence: CDR1 MNHNS, CDR2 SASEGT. Trimming stripped 5 bases from V and 5 bases from J, with 22 bases between. This CDR3 region has 17 residues. The CDR3 region has the DNA TGTGCCAGCAGTCGGCAGCCGGGACTAACGACGAGAAACACCATATATTTT. This gives the protein CASSRQPGLTTRNTIYF.

This clonotype showed up many times. The chain couples TRBV20-1 to TRBJ1-4; D call uncertain. Trimming left V 3 bases short and J 8 bases short, with 13 bases between. CDR3 length: 13 residues. Germline CDR1 is DFQATT and CDR2 is SNEGSKA (reference sequence). CDR3 in amino acids: CSASRSPGEKLFF. CDR3 sequence (DNA): TGCAGTGCTAGTAGGTCCCCCGGGGAAAAACTGTTTTTT.

This clonotype showed up many times. The gene calls are TRBV18 and TRBJ2-5; 7 bases map to TRBD1. CDR3 length: 13 amino acids. CDR1 and CDR2 (germline): KGHSH, LQKENI. The V and J ends lost 3 bases and 7 bases, in that order; junction bases with no gene match: 5. The CDR3 here is CASSPARGRTQYF. The CDR3 coding sequence is TGTGCCAGCTCACCGGCCAGGGGGAGGACCCAGTACTTC.

This clonotype was observed many times. This chain connects TRBV19 to TRBJ2-3; D might be TRBD2 (6 bases). With 7 bases removed from V and 1 base from J, the gap between germline ends came to 9 bases. The CDR3 totals 13 residues. CDR1 is LNHDA, CDR2 SQIVND, per germline (reference sequence). CDR3 amino acids: CASKASGTDTQYF. The CDR3 region has the DNA TGTGCCAGTAAGGCTAGCGGCACAGATACGCAGTATTTT.

This clonotype was counted a single time. This may come from a read error, since a much larger clone is one base off. No DNA is shown, since the ends of the CDR3 on it are uncertain; the CDR3 is the one TCRdb lists. The chain links TRBV7-5 to TRBJ2-4; TRBD2, the table's D call, lacks a check against the DNA. TRBV7-5 is given as a pseudogene. Ends included, the CDR3 has 19 residues. The CDR3: CISVPRTSGRGGEKNIQHF.

The rearrangement uses TRBV9 and TRBJ2-3, with D possibly being TRBD2 (6 bases). The CDR3 is 16 residues long. V lost 0 bases to trimming and J lost 0 bases, with 11 bases between them. Per the germline V gene, CDR1 is SGDLS and CDR2 is YYNGEE. CDR3 region: CASSVALRGSTDTQYF. The CDR3 DNA reads TGTGCCAGCAGCGTAGCTCTGCGGGGTAGCACAGATACGCAGTATTTT. The entire variable domain, with the rest obtained from reference TRBV9 and TRBJ2-3, is as follows: DSGVTQTPKHLITATGQRVTLRCSPRSGDLSVYWYQQSLDQGLQFLIQYYNGEERAKGNILERFSAQQFPDLHSELNLSSLELGDSALYFCASSVALRGSTDTQYFGPGTRLTVL.